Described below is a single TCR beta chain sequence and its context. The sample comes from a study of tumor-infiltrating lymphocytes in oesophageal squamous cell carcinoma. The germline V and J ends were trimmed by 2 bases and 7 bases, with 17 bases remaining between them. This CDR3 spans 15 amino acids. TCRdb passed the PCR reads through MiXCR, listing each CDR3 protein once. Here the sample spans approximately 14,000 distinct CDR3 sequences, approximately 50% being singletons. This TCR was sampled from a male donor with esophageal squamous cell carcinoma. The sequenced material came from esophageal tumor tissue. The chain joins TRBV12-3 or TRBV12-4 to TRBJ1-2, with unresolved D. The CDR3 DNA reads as TGTGCCAGCAGTTTATCAGGAGGACGGTGGGGTGGCTACACCTTC. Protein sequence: CASSLSGGRWGGYTF.